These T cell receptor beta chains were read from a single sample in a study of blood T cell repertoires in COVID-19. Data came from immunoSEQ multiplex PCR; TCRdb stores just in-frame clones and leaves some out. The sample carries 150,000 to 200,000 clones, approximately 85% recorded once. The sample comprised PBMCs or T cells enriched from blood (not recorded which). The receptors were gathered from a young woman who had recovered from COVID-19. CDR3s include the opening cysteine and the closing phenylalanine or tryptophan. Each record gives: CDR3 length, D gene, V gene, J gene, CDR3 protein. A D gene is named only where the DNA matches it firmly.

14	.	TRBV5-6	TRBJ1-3	CASSLGRAGNTIYF
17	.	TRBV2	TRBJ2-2	CASSEARIGGNTGELFF
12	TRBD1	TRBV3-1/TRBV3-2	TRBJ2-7	CASSRTGYEQYF
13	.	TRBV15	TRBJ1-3	CATSRGLGNTIYF
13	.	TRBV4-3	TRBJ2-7	CASSSDRRYEQYF
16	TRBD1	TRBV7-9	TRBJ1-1	CASTAGTGGFGTEAFF
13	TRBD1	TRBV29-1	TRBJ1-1	CSVRTGANTEAFF
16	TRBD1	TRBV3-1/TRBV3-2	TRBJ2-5	CASSAQTGGQGETQYF
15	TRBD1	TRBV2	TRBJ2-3	CASSPDRALVDTQYF
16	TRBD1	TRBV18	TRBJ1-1	CASSPPNRGENTEAFF
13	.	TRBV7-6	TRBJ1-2	CASSLASGVGYTF
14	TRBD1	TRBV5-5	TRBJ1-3	CASSPRDRGNTIYF
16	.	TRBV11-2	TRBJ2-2	CASSLFTAMNTGELFF
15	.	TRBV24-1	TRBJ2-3	CATSDFTQGADTQYF
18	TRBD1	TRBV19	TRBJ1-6	CASSLHILGTGVNSPLHF
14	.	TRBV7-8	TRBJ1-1	CASSVQVKNTEAFF
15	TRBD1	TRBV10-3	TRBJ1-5	CAISESGTDNQPQHF
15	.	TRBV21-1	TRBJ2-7	CASSKATLVPYEQYF
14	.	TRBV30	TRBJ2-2	CAWSVATDTGELFF
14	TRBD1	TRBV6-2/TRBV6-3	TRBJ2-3	CASSLTGPTDTQYF
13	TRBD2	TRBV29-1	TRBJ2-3	CSAGRRGSDTQYF
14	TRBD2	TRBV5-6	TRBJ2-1	CASSLRLAANEQFF
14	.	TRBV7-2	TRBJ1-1	CASSSSRGSTEAFF
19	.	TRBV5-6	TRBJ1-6	CASSLVVSGWDSYNSPLHF
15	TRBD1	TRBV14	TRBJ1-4	CASSPGQVLNEKLFF
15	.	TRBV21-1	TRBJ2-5	CASSTGQGMGETQYF